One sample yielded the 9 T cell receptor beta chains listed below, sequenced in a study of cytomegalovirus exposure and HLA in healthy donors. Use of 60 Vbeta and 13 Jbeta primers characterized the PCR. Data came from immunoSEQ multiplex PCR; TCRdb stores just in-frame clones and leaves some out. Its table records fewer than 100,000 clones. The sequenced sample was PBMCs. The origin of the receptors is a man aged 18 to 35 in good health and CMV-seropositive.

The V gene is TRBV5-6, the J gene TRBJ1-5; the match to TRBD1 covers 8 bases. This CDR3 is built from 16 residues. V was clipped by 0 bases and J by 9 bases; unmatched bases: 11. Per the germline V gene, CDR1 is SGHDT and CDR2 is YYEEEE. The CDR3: CASSLAEQGAAGPQHF. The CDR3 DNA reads TGTGCCAGCAGCTTGGCCGAGCAGGGGGCAGCGGGGCCCCAGCATTTT.

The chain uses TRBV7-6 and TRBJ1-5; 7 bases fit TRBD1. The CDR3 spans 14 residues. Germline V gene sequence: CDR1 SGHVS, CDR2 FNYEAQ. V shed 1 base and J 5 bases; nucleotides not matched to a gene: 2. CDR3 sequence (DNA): TGTGCCAGCAGCTTAGGGACAGGTGATCAGCCCCAGCATTTT. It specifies CASSLGTGDQPQHF.

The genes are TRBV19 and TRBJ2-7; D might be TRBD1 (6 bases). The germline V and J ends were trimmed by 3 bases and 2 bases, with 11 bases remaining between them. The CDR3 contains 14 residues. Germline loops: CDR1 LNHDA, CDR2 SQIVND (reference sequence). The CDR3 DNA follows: TGTGCCAGTAGTATCACAGGGTACGCCTACGAGCAGTACTTC. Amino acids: CASSITGYAYEQYF.

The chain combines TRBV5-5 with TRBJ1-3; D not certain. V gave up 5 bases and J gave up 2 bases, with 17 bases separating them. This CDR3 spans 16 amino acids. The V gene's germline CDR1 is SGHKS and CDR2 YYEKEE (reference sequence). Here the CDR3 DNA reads TGTGCCAGCAGTTTTCATTGGCAGGTAGCTGGAAACACCATATATTTT. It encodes CASSFHWQVAGNTIYF.

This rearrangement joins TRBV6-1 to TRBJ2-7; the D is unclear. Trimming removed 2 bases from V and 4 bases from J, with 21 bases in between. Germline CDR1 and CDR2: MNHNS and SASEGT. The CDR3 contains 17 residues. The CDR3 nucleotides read TGTGCCAGCAGTGAACAACACCCCCTCGACAAGTTTTACGAGCAGTACTTC. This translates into CASSEQHPLDKFYEQYF.

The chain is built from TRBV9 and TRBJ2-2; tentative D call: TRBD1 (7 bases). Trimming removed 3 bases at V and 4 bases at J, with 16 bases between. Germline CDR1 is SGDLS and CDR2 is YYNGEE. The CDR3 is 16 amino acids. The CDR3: CASSGGGGAGTGELFF. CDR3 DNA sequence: TGTGCCAGCAGCGGCGGAGGGGGCGCGGGCACCGGGGAGCTGTTTTTT.

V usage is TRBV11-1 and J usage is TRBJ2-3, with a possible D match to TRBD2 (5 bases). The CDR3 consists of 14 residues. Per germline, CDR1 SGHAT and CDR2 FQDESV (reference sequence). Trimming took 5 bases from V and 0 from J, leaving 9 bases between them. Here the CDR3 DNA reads TGTGCCAGCAGCCCGAGCGGAAGCACAGATACGCAGTATTTT. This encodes CASSPSGSTDTQYF.

As DNA, the CDR3 is TGTGCCAGCAGCACCCGACGGAGGAGCTCTGGGGCCAACGTCCTGACTTTC. As protein: CASSTRRRSSGANVLTF. This chain joins TRBV13 and TRBJ2-6; TRBD2 is a possible D gene (5 bases). The CDR3 totals 17 residues. The germline V gene has CDR1 PRHDT and CDR2 FYEKMQ (reference sequence). The germline V and J ends were trimmed by 5 bases and 0 bases, with 14 bases remaining between them.

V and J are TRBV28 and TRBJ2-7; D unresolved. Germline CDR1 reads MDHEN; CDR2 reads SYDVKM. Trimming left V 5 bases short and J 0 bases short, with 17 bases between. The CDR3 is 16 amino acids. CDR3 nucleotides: TGTGCCAGCAGTCCCGAGACTTCTTCCCTCTCCTACGAGCAGTACTTC. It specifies CASSPETSSLSYEQYF.